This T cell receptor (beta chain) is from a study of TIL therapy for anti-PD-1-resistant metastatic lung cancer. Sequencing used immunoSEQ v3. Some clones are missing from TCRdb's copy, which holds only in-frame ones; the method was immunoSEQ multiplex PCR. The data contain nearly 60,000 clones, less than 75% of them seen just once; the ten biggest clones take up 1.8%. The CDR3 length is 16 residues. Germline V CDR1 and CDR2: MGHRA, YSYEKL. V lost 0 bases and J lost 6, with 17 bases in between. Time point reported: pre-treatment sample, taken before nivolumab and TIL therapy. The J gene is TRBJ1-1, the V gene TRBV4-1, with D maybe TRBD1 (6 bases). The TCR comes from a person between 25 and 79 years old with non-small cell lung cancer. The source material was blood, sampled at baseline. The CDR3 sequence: CASSQEWPQGLAEAFF. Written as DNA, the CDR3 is TGCGCCAGCAGCCAAGAATGGCCACAGGGCTTGGCTGAAGCTTTCTTT.